This T cell receptor beta chain was captured by sequencing in a study of T cell responses to AZD1222 COVID-19 vaccine. Libraries were prepared by immunoSEQ multiplex PCR; TCRdb keeps only in-frame clonotypes and omits some of them. The repertoire holds roughly 180,000 clones, with roughly 92% as singletons. The CDR3 has 15 amino acids. Germline CDR1 is SGHTA and CDR2 is FQGNSA. V was trimmed by 0 bases and J by 6 bases, leaving 12 bases between them. The TCR sequence derives from an adult who received the AZD1222 COVID-19 vaccine. This chain uses TRBV7-2 with TRBJ1-5; D uncertain. The material was peripheral blood, obtained 28 days after the second AZD1222 dose. CDR3 in amino acids: CASSLAMVGSQPQHF. CDR3 in DNA: TGTGCCAGCAGCTTAGCGATGGTGGGGAGTCAGCCCCAGCATTTT.